This T cell receptor (beta chain) was retrieved from a study of cytomegalovirus exposure and HLA in healthy donors. Points from the study as a whole: Most TCR beta V segments were productive about 87% or about 30% of the time in an earlier analysis.

A multiplex PCR was run with 60 Vbeta primers and 13 Jbeta primers. Here immunoSEQ multiplex PCR was the method, and the copy in TCRdb shows in-frame clones only, minus some. This table has roughly 120,000 clones, about 80% appearing once. Worth noting for this clone: What it recognizes is unknown.

The receptor comes from a man aged 45-65 years in good health and CMV-seropositive. Sequencing used PBMCs.

The CDR3 region is CASRDITGYTF. The CDR3 bases are TGCGCCAGTAGAGACATTACGGGCTACACCTTC. This chain joins TRBV4-1 and TRBJ1-2; D call uncertain. Trimming removed 9 bases at V and 8 bases at J, with 13 bases between. Germline V lookup: CDR1 MGHRA, CDR2 YSYEKL. The CDR3 runs to 11 residues.